This T cell receptor (beta chain) comes out of a study of T cells in narcolepsy. The germline V gene encodes CDR1 ENHRY and CDR2 SYGVKD. V lost 4 bases and J lost 1, with 7 bases in between. The CDR3 length is 13 residues. For this clone: Its antigen remains unidentified.

Sequenced by immunoSEQ multiplex PCR; TCRdb stores in-frame clones only, minus some. There are 27,000 or so clones in the sample; approximately 86% occur only once, and 0.95% to 1.3% lies in the top ten. Study-wide findings and caveats: Autoreactive clonotypes reportedly recurred in blood of same and different patients, not controls. In some patient and control memory CD4+ samples, autoreactive clones were absent. HCRT-specific and TRIB2-specific autoreactive clonotypes appeared among same-patient CSF and blood CD4+ clonotypes.

Material for sequencing was CD45RA- memory CD4+ T cells from PBMCs. The sequence was obtained from a human donor with narcolepsy. The gene calls are TRBV10-3 and TRBJ2-5; either TRBD1 or TRBD2 may supply D (5 bases each). Here the CDR3 reads CAISGGVQETQYF. The CDR3 bases are TGTGCCATCAGTGGAGGGGTCCAAGAGACCCAGTACTTC.